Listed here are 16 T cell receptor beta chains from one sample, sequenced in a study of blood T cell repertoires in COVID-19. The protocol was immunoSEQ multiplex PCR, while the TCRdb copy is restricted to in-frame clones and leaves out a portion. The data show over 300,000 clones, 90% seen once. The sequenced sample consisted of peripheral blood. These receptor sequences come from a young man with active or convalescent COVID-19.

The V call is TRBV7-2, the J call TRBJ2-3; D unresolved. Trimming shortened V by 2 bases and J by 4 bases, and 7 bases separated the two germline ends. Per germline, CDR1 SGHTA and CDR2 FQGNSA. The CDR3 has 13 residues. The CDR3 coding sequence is TGTGCCAGCAGCTTATATGTGTCAGATACGCAGTATTTT. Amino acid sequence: CASSLYVSDTQYF. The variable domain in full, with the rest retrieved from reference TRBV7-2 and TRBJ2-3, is GAGVSQSPSNKVTEKGKDVELRCDPISGHTALYWYRQSLGQGLEFLIYFQGNSAPDKSGLPSDRFSAERTGGSVSTLTIQRTQQEDSAVYLCASSLYVSDTQYFGPGTRLTVL.

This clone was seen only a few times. The CDR3 DNA follows: TGTGCCACCAGTGACAGGGCGAACACTGAAGCTTTCTTT. Protein product: CATSDRANTEAFF. This chain links TRBV24-1 with TRBJ1-1; D perhaps matches TRBD1 (5 bases). CDR1 and CDR2 from the germline V gene are KGHDR and SFDVKD. V was pared by 4 bases and J by 1 base, with 6 bases between. CDR3 length: 13 residues.

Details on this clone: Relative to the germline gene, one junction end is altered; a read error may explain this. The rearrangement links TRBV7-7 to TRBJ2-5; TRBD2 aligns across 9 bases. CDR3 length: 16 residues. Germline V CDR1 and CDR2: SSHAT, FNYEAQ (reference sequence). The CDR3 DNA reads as TGTGCTAGCAGCCTCAACCCTGGCGGGAGGGTGGAGACCCAGTACTTC. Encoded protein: CASSLNPGGRVETQYF.

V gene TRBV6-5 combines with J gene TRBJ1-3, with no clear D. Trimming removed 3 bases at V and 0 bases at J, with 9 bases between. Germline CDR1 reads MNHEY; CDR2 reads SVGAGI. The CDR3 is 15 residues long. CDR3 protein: CASSYSSRSGNTIYF. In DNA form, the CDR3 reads TGTGCCAGCAGTTATTCTAGCCGCTCTGGAAACACCATATATTTT.

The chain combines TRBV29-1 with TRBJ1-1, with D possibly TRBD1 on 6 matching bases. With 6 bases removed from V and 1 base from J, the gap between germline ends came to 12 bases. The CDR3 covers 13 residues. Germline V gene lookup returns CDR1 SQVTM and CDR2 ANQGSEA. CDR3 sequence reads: CSVRRGGNTEAFF. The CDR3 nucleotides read TGCAGCGTCCGGAGGGGGGGGAACACTGAAGCTTTCTTT.

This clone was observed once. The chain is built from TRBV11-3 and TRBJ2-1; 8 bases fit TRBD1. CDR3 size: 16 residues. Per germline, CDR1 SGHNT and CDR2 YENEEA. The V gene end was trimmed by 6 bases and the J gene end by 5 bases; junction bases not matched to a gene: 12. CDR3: CASSYSGTGGNNEQFF. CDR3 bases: TGTGCCAGCAGTTACTCCGGGACAGGTGGCAACAATGAGCAGTTCTTC.

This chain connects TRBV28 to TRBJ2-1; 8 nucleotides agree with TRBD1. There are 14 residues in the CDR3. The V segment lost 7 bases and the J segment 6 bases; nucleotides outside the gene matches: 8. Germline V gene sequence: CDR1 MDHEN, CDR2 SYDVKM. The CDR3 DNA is TGTGCCAGCACCATTCTCGGACAGGGCAATGAGCAGTTCTTC. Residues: CASTILGQGNEQFF.

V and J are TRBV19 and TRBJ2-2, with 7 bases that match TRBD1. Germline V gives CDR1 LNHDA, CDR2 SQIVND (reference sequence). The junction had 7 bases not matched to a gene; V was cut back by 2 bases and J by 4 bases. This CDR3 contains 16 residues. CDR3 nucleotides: TGTGCCAGTAGTATATATCAGGGGGTGACCACCGGGGAGCTGTTTTTT. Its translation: CASSIYQGVTTGELFF. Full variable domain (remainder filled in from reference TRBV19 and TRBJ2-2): DGGITQSPKYLFRKEGQNVTLSCEQNLNHDAMYWYRQDPGQGLRLIYYSQIVNDFQKGDIAEGYSVSREKKESFPLTVTSAQKNPTAFYLCASSIYQGVTTGELFFGEGSRLTVL.

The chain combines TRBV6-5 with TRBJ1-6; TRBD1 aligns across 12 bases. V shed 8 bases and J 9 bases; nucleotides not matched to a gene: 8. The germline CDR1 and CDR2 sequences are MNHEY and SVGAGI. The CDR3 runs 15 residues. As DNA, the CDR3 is TGTGCCAGCGGCAGTGGGACAGGGGGCTTTTCACCCCTCCACTTT. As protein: CASGSGTGGFSPLHF.

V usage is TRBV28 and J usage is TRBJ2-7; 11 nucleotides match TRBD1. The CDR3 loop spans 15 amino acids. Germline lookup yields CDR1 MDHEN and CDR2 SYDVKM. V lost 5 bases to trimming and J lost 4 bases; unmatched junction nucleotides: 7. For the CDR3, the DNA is TGTGCCAGCAGTGACCCCGGGACAGGGGGGTACGAGCAGTACTTC. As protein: CASSDPGTGGYEQYF. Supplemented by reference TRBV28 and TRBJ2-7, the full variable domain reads DVKVTQSSRYLVKRTGEKVFLECVQDMDHENMFWYRQDPGLGLRLIYFSYDVKMKEKGDIPEGYSVSREKKERFSLILESASTNQTSMYLCASSDPGTGGYEQYFGPGTRLTVT.

The CDR3 sequence is CASNIGGAEAFF. CDR3 in DNA: TGTGCCAGTAACATCGGGGGGGCTGAAGCTTTCTTT. This sequence joins TRBV19 and TRBJ1-1, with D perhaps TRBD1 (5 bases). The CDR3 consists of 12 residues. Trimming took 7 bases from V and 6 from J, leaving 12 bases between them. Germline-derived CDR1 and CDR2 are LNHDA and SQIVND (reference sequence).

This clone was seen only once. CDR3 bases: TGTGCCAGCAGACTACTAGCGGGGATATACAATGAGCAGTTCTTC. This gives the protein CASRLLAGIYNEQFF. J is TRBJ2-1 and V is TRBV2; 10 nucleotides match TRBD2. V shed 6 bases, J shed 4 bases, and the junction held 6 bases outside the gene matches. CDR3 size: 15 residues. Germline V gives CDR1 SNHLY, CDR2 FYNNEI.

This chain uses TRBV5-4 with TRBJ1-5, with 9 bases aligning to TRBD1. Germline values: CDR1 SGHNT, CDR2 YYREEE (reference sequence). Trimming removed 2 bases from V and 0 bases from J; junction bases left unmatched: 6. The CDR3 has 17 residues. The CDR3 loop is CASSFKQGASSNQPQHF. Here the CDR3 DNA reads TGTGCCAGCAGCTTCAAACAGGGGGCTAGTAGCAATCAGCCCCAGCATTTT.

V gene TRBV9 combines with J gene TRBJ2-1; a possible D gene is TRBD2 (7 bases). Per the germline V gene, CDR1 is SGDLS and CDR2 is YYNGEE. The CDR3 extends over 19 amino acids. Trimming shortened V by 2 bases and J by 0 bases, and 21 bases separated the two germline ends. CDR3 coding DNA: TGTGCCAGCAGCGTGGGGGGGCGAGCGGCCCAAAGCTCCTACAATGAGCAGTTCTTC. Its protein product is CASSVGGRAAQSSYNEQFF. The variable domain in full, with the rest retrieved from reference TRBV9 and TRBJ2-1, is DSGVTQTPKHLITATGQRVTLRCSPRSGDLSVYWYQQSLDQGLQFLIQYYNGEERAKGNILERFSAQQFPDLHSELNLSSLELGDSALYFCASSVGGRAAQSSYNEQFFGPGTRLTVL.

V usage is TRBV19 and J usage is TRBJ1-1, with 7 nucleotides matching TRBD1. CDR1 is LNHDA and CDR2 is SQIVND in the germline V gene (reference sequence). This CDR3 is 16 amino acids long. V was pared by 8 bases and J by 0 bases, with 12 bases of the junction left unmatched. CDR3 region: CASHDLTGQMNTEAFF. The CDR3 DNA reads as TGTGCCAGTCATGACCTTACGGGACAGATGAACACTGAAGCTTTCTTT.

In nucleotides, the CDR3 is TGCAGCGTTTATACTAGAGACAATACGCAGTATTTT. This gives the protein CSVYTRDNTQYF. The chain is built from TRBV29-1 and TRBJ2-3; perhaps TRBD2 as D (5 bases). Germline CDR1 is SQVTM and CDR2 is ANQGSEA. V was cut by 5 bases and J by 7 bases, with 13 bases left in between. This CDR3 region has 12 residues.